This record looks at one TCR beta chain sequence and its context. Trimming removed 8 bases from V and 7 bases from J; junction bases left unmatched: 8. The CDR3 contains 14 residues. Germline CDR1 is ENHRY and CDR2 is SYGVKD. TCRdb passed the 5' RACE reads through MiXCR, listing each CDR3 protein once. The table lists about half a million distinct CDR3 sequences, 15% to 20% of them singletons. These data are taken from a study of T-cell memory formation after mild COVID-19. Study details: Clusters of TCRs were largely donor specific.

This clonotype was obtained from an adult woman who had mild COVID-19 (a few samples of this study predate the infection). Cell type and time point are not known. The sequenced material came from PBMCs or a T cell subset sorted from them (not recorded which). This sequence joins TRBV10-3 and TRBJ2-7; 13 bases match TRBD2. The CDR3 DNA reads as TGTGCCATCTCACGGACTAGCGGGAGTTGGGAGCAGTACTTC. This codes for CAISRTSGSWEQYF.